This T cell receptor beta chain was captured in a study of blood T cells in healthy people across ages. The study's findings and limits: With naive T cell percentage, TCR beta diversity showed a strong correlation. Leaving the PBMCs unsorted stopped any conclusive comparison of naive versus antigen-experienced cells.

It was with a sample-barcoded 5' primer and a J-beta primer mix that a second PCR of about 6 to 12 cycles was run. One entry per CDR3 protein, called by TCRdb with MiXCR from the 5' RACE reads. This table holds some 1,800,000 distinct CDR3 sequences, approximately 39% found once. V trimming: 4 bases; J trimming: 3 bases; junction bases outside the gene matches: 7. The germline gives CDR1 MNHEY, CDR2 SMNVEV (reference sequence). The CDR3 runs 16 residues. Healthy Caucasians from Russia aged about 6 to 90 served as donors. Approximately 10 milliliters was the volume of peripheral blood drawn from each donor. In its sample, this clonotype was seen a few times. Its antigen is unidentified.

This chain joins TRBV27 and TRBJ2-1; the match to TRBD1 covers 9 bases. Sequenced input: blood. This sequence was found in a human donor in good health. The CDR3 sequence is CASSSAGTGNYNEQFF. The CDR3, as DNA: TGTGCCAGCAGTTCTGCCGGGACAGGGAACTACAATGAGCAGTTCTTC.